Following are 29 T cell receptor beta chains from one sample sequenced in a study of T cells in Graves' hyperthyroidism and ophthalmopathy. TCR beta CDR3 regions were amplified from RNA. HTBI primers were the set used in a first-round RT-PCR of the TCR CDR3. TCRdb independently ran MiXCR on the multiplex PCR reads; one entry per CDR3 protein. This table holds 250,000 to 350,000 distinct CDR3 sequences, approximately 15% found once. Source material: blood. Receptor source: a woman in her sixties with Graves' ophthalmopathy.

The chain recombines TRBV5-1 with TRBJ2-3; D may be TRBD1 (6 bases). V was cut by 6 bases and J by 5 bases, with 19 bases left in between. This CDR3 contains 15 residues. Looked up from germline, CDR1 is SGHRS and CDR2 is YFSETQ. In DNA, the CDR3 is TGCGCCAGCACTAGGGGGACATATCAACTAGATACGCAGTATTTT. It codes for CASTRGTYQLDTQYF.

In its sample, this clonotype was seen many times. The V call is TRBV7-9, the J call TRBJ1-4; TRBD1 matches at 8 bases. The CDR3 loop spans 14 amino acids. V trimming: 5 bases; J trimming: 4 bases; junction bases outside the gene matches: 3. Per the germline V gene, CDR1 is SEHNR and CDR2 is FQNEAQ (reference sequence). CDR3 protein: CASSIQGVNEKLFF. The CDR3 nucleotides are TGTGCCAGCAGCATACAGGGGGTTAATGAAAAACTGTTTTTT.

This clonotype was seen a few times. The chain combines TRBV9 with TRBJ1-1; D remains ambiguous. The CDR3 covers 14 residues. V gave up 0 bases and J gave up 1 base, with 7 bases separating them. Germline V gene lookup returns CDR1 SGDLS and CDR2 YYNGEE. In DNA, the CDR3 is TGTGCCAGCAGCGTAGAAGGCGAGAACACTGAAGCTTTCTTT. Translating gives CASSVEGENTEAFF.

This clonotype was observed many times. The CDR3 DNA follows: TGTGCCAGCAGCTTTGGGGGATCGGGGGGAGATACGCAGTATTTT. Protein: CASSFGGSGGDTQYF. The chain has TRBV13 and TRBJ2-3; the match to TRBD2 covers 7 bases. Germline lookup yields CDR1 PRHDT and CDR2 FYEKMQ (reference sequence). Trimming cost V 3 bases and J 5 bases; bases outside gene matches: 8. The CDR3 runs to 15 residues.

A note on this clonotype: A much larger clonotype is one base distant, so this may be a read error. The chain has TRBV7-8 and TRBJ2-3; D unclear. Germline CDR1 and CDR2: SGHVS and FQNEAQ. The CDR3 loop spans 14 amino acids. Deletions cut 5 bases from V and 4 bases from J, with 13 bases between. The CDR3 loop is CASSTAPAADTQYF. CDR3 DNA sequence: TGTGCCAGCAGCACGGCCCCAGCCGCAGATACGCAGTATTTT.

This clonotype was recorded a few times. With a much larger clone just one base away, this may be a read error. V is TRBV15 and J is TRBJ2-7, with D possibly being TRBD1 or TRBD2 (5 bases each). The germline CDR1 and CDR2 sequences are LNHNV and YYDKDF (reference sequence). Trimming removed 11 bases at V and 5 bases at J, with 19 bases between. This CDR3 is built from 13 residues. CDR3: CAAGRESYNEQYF. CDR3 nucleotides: TGTGCCGCCGGCAGGGAGAGTTATAACGAGCAGTACTTC.

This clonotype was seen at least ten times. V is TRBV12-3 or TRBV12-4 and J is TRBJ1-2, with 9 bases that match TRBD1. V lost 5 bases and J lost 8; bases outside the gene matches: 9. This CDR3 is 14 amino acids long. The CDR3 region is CASSRTGGGGGYTF. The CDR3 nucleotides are TGTGCCAGCAGTCGTACAGGGGGCGGGGGCGGCTACACCTTC.

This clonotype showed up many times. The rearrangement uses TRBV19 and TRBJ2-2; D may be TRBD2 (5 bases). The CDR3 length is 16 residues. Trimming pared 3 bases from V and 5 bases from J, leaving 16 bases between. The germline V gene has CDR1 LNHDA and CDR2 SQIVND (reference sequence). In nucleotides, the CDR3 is TGTGCCAGTAGTATTATACAGACGGGGAGAACCGGGGAGCTGTTTTTT. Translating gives CASSIIQTGRTGELFF.

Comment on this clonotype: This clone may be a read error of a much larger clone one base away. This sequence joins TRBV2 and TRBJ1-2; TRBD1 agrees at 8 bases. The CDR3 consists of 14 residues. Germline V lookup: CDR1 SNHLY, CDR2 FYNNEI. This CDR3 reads CASGGQGMDYGYAF. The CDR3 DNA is TGTGCCAGCGGTGGACAGGGAATGGACTATGGCTACGCCTTC.

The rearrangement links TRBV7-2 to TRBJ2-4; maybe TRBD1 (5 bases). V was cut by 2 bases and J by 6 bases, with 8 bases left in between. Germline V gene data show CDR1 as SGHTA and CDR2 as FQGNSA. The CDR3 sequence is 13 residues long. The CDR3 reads CASSLSGLNIQYF. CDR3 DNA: TGTGCCAGCAGCTTATCAGGGCTAAACATTCAGTACTTC.

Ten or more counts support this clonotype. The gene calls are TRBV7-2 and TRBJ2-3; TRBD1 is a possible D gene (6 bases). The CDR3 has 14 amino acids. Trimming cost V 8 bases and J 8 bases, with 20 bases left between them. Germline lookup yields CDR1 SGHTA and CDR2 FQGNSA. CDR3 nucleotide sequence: TGTGCCAGCGGTGGGCAGGGGATTGCCGGTACGCAGTATTTT. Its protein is CASGGQGIAGTQYF.

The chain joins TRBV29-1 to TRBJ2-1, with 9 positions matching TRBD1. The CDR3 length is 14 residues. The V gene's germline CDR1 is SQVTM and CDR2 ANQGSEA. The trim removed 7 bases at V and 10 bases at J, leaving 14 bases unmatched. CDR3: CSAGGDRGAQEQFF. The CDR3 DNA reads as TGCAGCGCTGGGGGAGACAGGGGGGCCCAAGAGCAGTTCTTC.

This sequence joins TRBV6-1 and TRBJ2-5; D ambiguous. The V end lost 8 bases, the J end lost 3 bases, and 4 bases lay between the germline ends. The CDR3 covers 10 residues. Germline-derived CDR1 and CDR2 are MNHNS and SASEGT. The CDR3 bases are TGTGCCAGCCATAAAGAGACCCAGTACTTC. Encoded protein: CASHKETQYF.

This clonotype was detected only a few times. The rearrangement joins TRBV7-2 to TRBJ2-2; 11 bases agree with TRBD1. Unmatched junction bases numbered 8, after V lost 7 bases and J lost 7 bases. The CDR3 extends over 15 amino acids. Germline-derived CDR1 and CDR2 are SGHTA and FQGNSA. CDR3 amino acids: CASNTGTGGIGELFF. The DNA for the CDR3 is TGTGCCAGCAACACGGGGACAGGGGGGATCGGGGAGCTGTTTTTT.

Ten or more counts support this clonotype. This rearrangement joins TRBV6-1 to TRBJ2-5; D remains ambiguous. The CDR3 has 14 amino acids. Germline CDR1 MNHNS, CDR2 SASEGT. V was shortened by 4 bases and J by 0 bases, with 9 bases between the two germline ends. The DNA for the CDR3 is TGTGCCAGCAGTGTTGAACTTTACCAAGAGACCCAGTACTTC. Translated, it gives CASSVELYQETQYF.

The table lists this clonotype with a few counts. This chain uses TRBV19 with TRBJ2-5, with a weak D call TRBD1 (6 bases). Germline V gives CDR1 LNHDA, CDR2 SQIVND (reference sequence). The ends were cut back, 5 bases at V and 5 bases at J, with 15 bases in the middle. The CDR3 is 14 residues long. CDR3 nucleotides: TGTGCCAGTAGTCCTACAGGGTCTGGGGAGACCCAGTACTTC. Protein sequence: CASSPTGSGETQYF.

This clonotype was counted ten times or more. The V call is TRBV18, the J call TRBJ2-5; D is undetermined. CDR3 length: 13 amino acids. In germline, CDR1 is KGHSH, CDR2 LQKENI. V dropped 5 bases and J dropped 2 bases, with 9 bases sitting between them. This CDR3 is CASSTSRQETQYF. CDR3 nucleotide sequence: TGTGCCAGCTCAACCAGCAGACAAGAGACCCAGTACTTC.

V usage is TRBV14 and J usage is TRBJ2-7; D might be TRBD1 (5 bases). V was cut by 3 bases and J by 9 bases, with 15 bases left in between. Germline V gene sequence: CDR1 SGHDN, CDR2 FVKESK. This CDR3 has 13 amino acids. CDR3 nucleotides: TGTGCCAGCAGCCAGGTGACGGCTAGGGGGCAGTACTTC. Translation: CASSQVTARGQYF. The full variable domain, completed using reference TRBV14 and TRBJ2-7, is EAGVTQFPSHSVIEKGQTVTLRCDPISGHDNLYWYRRVMGKEIKFLLHFVKESKQDESGMPNNRFLAERTGGTYSTLKVQPAELEDSGVYFCASSQVTARGQYFGPGTRLTVT.

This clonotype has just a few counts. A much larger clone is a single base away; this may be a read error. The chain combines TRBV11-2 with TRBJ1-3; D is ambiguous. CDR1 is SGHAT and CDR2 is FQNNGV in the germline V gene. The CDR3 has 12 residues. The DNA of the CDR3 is TGTGCCAGCAGCTTATGGGGAAACACCGTATATTTT. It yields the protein CASSLWGNTVYF.

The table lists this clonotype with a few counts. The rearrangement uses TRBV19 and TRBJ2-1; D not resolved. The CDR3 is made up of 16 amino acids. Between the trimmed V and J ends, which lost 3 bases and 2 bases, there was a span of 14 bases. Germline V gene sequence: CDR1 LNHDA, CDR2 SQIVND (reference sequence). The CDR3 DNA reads TGTGCCAGTAGTATTCAGGCCACCCGAACCTACAATGAGCAGTTCTTC. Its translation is CASSIQATRTYNEQFF.

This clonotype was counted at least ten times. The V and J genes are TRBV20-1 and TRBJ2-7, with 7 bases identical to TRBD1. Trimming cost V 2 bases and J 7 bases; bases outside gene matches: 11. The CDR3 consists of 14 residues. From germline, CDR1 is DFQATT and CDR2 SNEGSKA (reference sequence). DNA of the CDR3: TGCAGTGCTAGACAGAACAGGGGAGTGGGAGAGCAGTACTTC. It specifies CSARQNRGVGEQYF.

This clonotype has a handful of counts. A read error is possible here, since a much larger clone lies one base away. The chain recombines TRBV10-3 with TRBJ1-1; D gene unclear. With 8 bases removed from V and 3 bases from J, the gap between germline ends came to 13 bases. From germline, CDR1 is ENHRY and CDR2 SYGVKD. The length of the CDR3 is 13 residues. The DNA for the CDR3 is TGTGCCATCCGCTTAGACATGGACACTGAAGCTTTCTTT. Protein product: CAIRLDMDTEAFF.

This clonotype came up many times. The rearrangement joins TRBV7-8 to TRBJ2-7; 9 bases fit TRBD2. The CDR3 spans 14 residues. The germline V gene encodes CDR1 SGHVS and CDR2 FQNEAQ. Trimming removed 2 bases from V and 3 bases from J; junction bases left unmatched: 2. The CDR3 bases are TGTGCCAGCAGCTTAAAGCGGGGGGTCTACGAGCAGTACTTC. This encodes CASSLKRGVYEQYF.

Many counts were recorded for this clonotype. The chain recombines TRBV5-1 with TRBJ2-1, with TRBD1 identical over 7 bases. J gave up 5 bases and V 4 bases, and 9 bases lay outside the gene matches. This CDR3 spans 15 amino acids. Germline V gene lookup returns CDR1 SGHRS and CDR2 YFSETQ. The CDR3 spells CASSKSGTANNEQFF. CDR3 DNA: TGCGCCAGCAGCAAATCCGGGACAGCTAACAATGAGCAGTTCTTC.

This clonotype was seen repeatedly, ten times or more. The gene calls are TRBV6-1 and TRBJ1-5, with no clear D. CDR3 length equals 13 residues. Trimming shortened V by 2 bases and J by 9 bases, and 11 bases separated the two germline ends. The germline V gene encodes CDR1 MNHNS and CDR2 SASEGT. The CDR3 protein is CASSETAELPQHF. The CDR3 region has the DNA TGTGCCAGCAGTGAAACGGCCGAGTTGCCCCAGCATTTT.

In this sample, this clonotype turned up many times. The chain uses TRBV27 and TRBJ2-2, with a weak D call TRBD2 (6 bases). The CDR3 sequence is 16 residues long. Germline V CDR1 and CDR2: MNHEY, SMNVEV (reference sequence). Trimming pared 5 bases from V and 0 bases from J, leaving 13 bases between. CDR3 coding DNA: TGTGCCAGCAGTACCTACAGGACTACGAACACCGGGGAGCTGTTTTTT. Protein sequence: CASSTYRTTNTGELFF.

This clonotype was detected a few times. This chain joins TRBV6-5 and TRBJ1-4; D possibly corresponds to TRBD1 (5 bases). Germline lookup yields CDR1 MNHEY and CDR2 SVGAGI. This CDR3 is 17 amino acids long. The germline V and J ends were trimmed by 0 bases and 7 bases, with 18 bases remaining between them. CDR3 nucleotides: TGTGCCAGCAGTTACTCCCCAGGCGTCAGGGCGGGTGAAAAACTGTTTTTT. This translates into CASSYSPGVRAGEKLFF.

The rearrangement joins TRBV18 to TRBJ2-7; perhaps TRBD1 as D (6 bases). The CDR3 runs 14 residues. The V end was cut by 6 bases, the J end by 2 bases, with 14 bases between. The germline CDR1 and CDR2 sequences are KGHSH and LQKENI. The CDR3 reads CASSTGHQAYEQYF. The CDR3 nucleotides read TGTGCCAGCTCGACGGGACACCAAGCCTACGAGCAGTACTTC.

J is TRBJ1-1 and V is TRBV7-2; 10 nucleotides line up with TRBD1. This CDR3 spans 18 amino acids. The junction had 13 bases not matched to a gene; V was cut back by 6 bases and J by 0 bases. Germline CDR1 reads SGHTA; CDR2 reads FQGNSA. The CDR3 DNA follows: TGTGCCAGCAGGAAGGGTGCGGGACAGGGGACTCTGAACACTGAAGCTTTCTTT. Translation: CASRKGAGQGTLNTEAFF.